This T cell receptor (beta chain) emerged from a study of OX40 agonist ivuxolimab in advanced cancers. Using immunoSEQ multiplex PCR, the repertoire was profiled, and TCRdb retains in-frame clones only, with some absent. The top ten hold approximately 3% of the sample, which has more than 70,000 clones, roughly 92% seen once. In its sample, this clone was seen a few times. This CDR3 has 13 residues. The germline CDR1 and CDR2 sequences are SGHRS and YFSETQ. V was trimmed by 6 bases and J by 4 bases, leaving 10 bases between them. This receptor was obtained from an adult with an advanced solid tumor such as melanoma, head and neck, liver or kidney cancer. The sample in question was CD4+ or CD8+ T cells sorted from blood, obtained in a trial of the OX40 agonist ivuxolimab. The chain combines TRBV5-1 with TRBJ2-2, with unresolved D. The DNA of the CDR3 is TGCGCCAGCACCTACGATTTCACCGGGGAGCTGTTTTTT. Its translation: CASTYDFTGELFF.